This T cell receptor beta chain derives from a study of spatial heterogeneity in lung cancer. Broader study findings: TCRs found ubiquitously expanded in tumor appeared in blood more at resection than at follow-up.

TCRdb passed the 5' RACE reads through MiXCR, listing each CDR3 protein once. The profile shows 30,000 to 40,000 distinct CDR3 sequences, just over 7.5% of them singletons. Time point given: blood at routine non-recurrence follow-up after resection. TCRs were sequenced from unsorted whole RNA of tumor, nontumor lung or PBMC. Comments on this clonotype: Its target is not known.

CDR1 and CDR2 (germline): DFQATT, SNEGSKA (reference sequence). CDR3 length: 12 amino acids. V dropped 3 bases and J dropped 5 bases, with 10 bases sitting between them. The TCR comes from a male donor with early-stage non-small cell lung cancer. The chain links TRBV20-1 to TRBJ1-1; no definite D call. The sequencing here drew on PBMCs, taken at follow-up. The CDR3 bases are TGCAGTGCTAGTTCTGGGGATACTGAAGCTTTCTTT. Translation: CSASSGDTEAFF.